The present entry profiles one TCR beta chain with its context. Sequenced by immunoSEQ multiplex PCR; TCRdb stores in-frame clones only, minus some. The sample records 100,000 to 150,000 clones, about 92% being singletons. This sample is drawn from a study of control samples from healthy donors and cancer patients. V gave up 5 bases and J gave up 6 bases; unmatched junction bases: 12. Germline assignment: CDR1 MNHNY and CDR2 SVGAGI (reference sequence). The CDR3 has 15 amino acids. The source is a woman between 50 and 59 years old in good health. The genes are TRBV6-6 and TRBJ1-2; TRBD1 matches 7 bases. The sequencing input was blood. The CDR3 is CASSPRQGVMDGYTF. The CDR3, as DNA: TGTGCCAGCAGTCCAAGACAGGGAGTAATGGATGGCTACACCTTC.